A few counts support the clone carrying this T cell receptor beta chain. Trimming pared 4 bases from V and 11 bases from J, leaving 10 bases between. This CDR3 has 11 amino acids. Germline lookup yields CDR1 MDHEN and CDR2 SYDVKM. The sample is drawn from a study of blood T cell repertoires in COVID-19. How the authors handled the data: Amplification of reference gene primers provided the estimated nucleated cell counts. Libraries were prepared by immunoSEQ multiplex PCR; TCRdb keeps only in-frame clonotypes and omits some of them. For V, J and clone size, that table is used; D and trimming come from the DNA. This table has about 100,000 clones, 84% appearing once.

Sequencing input: peripheral blood. This chain joins TRBV28 and TRBJ2-3; D might be TRBD1 (5 bases). The clonotype was recovered from a woman aged 60-75 years with acute or convalescent COVID-19. CDR3 protein: CASSSGYGQYF. CDR3 DNA: TGTGCCAGCAGTTCAGGGTACGGGCAGTATTTT.